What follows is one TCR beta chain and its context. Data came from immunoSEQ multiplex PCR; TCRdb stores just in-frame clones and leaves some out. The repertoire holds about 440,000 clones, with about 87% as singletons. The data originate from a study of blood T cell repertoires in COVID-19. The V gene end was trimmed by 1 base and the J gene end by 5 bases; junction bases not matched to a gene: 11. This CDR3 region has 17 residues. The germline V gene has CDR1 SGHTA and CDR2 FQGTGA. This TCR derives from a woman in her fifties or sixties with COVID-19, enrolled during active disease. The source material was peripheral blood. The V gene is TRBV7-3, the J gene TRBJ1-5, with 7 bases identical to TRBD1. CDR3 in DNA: TGTGCCAGCAGCTTAAAAGGCGGGACAGCCCGTTATCAGCCCCAGCATTTT. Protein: CASSLKGGTARYQPQHF.